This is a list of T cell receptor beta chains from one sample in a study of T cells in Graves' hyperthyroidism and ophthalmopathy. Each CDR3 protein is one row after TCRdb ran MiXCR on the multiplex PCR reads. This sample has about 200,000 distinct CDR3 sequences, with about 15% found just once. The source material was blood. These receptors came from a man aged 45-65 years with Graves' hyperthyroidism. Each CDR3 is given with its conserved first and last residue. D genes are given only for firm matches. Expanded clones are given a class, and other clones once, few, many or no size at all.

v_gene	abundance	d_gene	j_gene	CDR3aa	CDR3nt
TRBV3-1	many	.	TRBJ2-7	CASSFSRYEQYF	TGTGCCAGCAGCTTTTCCCGCTACGAGCAGTACTTC
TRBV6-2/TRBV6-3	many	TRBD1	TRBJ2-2	CASSWDRGSRTGELFF	TGTGCCAGCAGCTGGGACAGGGGATCGCGGACCGGGGAGCTGTTTTTT
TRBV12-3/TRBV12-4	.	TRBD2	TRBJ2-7	CASNPRTSGSLHEQYF	TGTGCCAGCAATCCCAGGACTAGCGGGAGTCTCCACGAGCAGTACTTC
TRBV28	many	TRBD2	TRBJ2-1	CASRTSGRSYNEQFF	TGTGCCAGCAGAACCAGCGGGAGATCGTACAATGAGCAGTTCTTC
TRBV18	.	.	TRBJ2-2	CASSRLRTESTGELFF	TGTGCCAGCTCACGCCTTAGGACAGAATCTACCGGGGAGCTGTTTTTT
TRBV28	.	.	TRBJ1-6	CVSSQGPALNNSPLHF	TGTGTCAGCAGTCAGGGACCCGCATTGAATAATTCACCCCTCCACTTT
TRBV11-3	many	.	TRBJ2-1	CASSSTQGHNYNEQFF	TGTGCCAGCAGCTCAACGCAGGGGCACAACTACAATGAGCAGTTCTTC
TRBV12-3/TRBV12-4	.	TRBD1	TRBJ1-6	CASSPTGAALHF	TGTGCCAGCAGTCCGACAGGGGCGGCCCTCCACTTT
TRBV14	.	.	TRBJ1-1	CASSQVVITTEAFF	TGTGCCAGCAGCCAAGTTGTGATAACCACTGAAGCTTTCTTT
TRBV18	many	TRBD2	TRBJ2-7	CASSPDSGLAGDEQYF	TGTGCCAGCTCACCAGACTCGGGACTAGCGGGAGACGAGCAGTACTTC
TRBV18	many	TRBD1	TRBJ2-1	CASSRQGAVRNEQFF	TGTGCCAGCTCACGACAGGGGGCAGTAAGGAATGAGCAGTTCTTC
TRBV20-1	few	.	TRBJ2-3	CSAPQGGAQGTDTQYF	TGCAGTGCTCCCCAGGGCGGGGCCCAAGGCACAGATACGCAGTATTTT
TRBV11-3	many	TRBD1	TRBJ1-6	CATRETGDSPLHF	TGTGCCACCCGCGAGACAGGGGATTCACCCCTCCACTTT
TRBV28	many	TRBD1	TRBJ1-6	CASRVDRDYNSPLHF	TGTGCCAGCAGGGTGGACAGGGACTATAATTCACCCCTCCACTTT
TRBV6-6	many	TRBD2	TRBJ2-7	CASSYSGGRASEQYF	TGTGCCAGCAGTTACTCCGGCGGGAGGGCCAGCGAGCAGTACTTC
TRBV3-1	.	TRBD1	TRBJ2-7	CASSPGTGISYEQYF	TGTGCCAGCAGCCCAGGGACAGGGATCTCCTACGAGCAGTACTTC
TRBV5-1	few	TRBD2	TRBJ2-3	CASSLGLAGGTSTDTQYF	TGCGCCAGCAGCTTGGGACTAGCGGGAGGAACTAGCACAGATACGCAGTATTTT
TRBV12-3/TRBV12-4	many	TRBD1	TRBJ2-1	CASSYWDSQINEQFF	TGTGCCAGCAGTTACTGGGACAGCCAAATCAATGAGCAGTTCTTC
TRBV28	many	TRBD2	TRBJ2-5	CASSSLAGDRETQYF	TGTGCCAGCAGTTCCCTTGCGGGAGACAGAGAGACCCAGTACTTC
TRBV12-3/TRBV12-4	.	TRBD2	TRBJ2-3	CASSLATGGGPTSTDTQYF	TGTGCCAGCAGTTTAGCTACCGGGGGAGGGCCCACTAGCACAGATACGCAGTATTTT
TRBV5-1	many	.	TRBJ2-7	CASSYWDGSYEQYF	TGCGCCAGCAGCTACTGGGACGGCTCCTACGAGCAGTACTTC
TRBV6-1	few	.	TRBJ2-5	CASRSGEGQETQYF	TGTGCCAGCAGGTCAGGGGAGGGCCAAGAGACCCAGTACTTC
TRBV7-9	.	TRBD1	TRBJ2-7	CASSYHDRGLSEQYF	TGTGCCAGCAGCTACCATGACAGGGGGCTTTCCGAGCAGTACTTC
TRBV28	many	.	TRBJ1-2	CASSSPSLSKAYGYTF	TGTGCCAGCAGCAGTCCTTCCCTTTCAAAGGCCTATGGCTACACCTTC
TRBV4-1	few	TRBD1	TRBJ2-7	CASSQTTGTAYEQYF	TGCGCCAGCAGCCAAACCACCGGGACAGCCTACGAGCAGTACTTC
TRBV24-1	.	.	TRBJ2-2	CATARARGGAGELFF	TGTGCCACGGCCCGGGCCAGGGGGGGGGCCGGGGAGCTGTTTTTT
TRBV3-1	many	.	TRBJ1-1	CASSHHIGTEAFF	TGTGCCAGCAGCCATCACATAGGCACTGAAGCTTTCTTT
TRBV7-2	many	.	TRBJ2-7	CASSPQIGGYEQYF	TGTGCCAGCAGCCCTCAAATCGGTGGGTACGAGCAGTACTTC
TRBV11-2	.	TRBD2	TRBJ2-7	CASSISNQTSGSYEQYF	TGTGCCAGCAGCATAAGCAACCAGACTAGCGGGAGTTACGAGCAGTACTTC
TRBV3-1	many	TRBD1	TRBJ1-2	CASSQTGIYGYTF	TGTGCCAGCAGCCAGACAGGGATATATGGCTACACCTTC
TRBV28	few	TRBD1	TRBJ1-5	CASSETGGGNQPQHF	TGTGCCAGCAGTGAGACAGGGGGCGGGAATCAGCCCCAGCATTTT
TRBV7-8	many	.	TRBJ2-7	CASSENRGGSYEQYF	TGTGCCAGCAGCGAAAACAGGGGAGGCTCCTACGAGCAGTACTTC
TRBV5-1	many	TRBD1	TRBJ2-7	CASSQRDRGLYEQYF	TGCGCCAGCAGCCAGAGGGACAGGGGGCTCTACGAGCAGTACTTC
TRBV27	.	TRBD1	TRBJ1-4	CASSSTEGAMGPGKLFF	TGTGCCAGCAGTTCGACCGAGGGGGCGATGGGGCCCGGAAAACTGTTTTTT
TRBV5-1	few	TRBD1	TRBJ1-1	CASGQEADTEAFF	TGCGCCAGCGGACAGGAGGCTGATACTGAAGCTTTCTTT
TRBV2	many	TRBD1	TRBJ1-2	CASRPRTGGNYGYTF	TGTGCCAGCAGACCCCGGACAGGGGGGAACTATGGCTACACCTTC
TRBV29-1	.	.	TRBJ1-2	CSVEGKGGGYGYTF	TGCAGCGTTGAGGGGAAGGGGGGCGGCTATGGCTACACCTTC
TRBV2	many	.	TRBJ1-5	CASAEADQPQHF	TGTGCCAGCGCTGAGGCCGATCAGCCCCAGCATTTT
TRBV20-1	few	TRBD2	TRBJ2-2	CSAREERENTGELFF	TGCAGTGCTAGGGAGGAGCGGGAGAACACCGGGGAGCTGTTTTTT
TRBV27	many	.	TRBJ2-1	CASSKIRTRNNEQFF	TGTGCCAGCTCCAAAATACGTACGAGAAACAATGAGCAGTTCTTC
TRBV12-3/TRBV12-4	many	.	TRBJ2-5	CASSTTRRETQYF	TGTGCCAGCAGTACAACTCGCAGGGAGACCCAGTACTTC
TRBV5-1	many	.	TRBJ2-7	CASSLVGGSTSGEQYF	TGCGCCAGCAGCTTGGTTGGGGGAAGCACCTCGGGAGAGCAGTACTTC
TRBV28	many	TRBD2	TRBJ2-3	CASTTSGSWADTQYF	TGTGCCAGCACCACTAGCGGGAGCTGGGCAGATACGCAGTATTTT
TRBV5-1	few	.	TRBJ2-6	CASQQDSGANVLTF	TGCGCCAGCCAACAGGACTCTGGGGCCAACGTCCTGACTTTC
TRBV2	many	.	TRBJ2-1	CASSEAHGGEQFF	TGTGCCAGCAGTGAAGCGCATGGTGGTGAGCAGTTCTTC
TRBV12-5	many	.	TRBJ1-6	CASGDSIGKGPNSPLHF	TGTGCTAGTGGTGATTCGATTGGAAAGGGCCCCAATTCACCCCTCCACTTT
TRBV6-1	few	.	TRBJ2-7	CASNTGQHEQYF	TGTGCCAGCAACACGGGACAACACGAGCAGTACTTC
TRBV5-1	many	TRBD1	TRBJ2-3	CASSSTGGVSDTQYF	TGCGCCAGCAGCTCGACAGGGGGAGTTTCAGATACGCAGTATTTT
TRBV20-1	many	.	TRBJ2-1	CSARDFVAGDNEQFF	TGCAGTGCTAGAGATTTCGTGGCAGGTGATAATGAGCAGTTCTTC
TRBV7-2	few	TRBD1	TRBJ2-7	CASSFSSTGGYEQYF	TGTGCCAGCAGCTTCTCCTCGACAGGGGGCTACGAGCAGTACTTC
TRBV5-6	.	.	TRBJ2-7	CASSRWGTYEQYF	TGTGCCAGCAGCCGTTGGGGGACCTACGAGCAGTACTTC
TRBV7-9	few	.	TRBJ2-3	CASSLGSGASTDTQYF	TGTGCCAGCAGCTTAGGTTCGGGGGCTAGCACAGATACGCAGTATTTT
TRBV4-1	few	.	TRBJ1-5	CASSQVPPQWTYQPQHF	TGCGCCAGCAGCCAAGTTCCCCCCCAGTGGACCTATCAGCCCCAGCATTTT